This entry lists 15 T cell receptor beta chains sequenced from one sample in a study of shared clonotypes between healthy human individuals (TCRdb year 2020). Receptors were amplified or captured by the immunoSEQ multiplex PCR assay. In TCRdb, the immuneACCESS table is reduced to in-frame sequences with V and J assigned. These tables do not hold every clone; where another copy was compared, an unresolved V gene accounts for under half, and the others remain unexplained. This sample gives over 2 million clones in total; over 85% of them show up just once. The top ten clones comprise 0.85% to 1.2% of the sample. CD8 naive samples consisted of CD45RO-negative cells that were positively selected for CCR7, yielding a CD45RA+CCR7+ population without TemRA cells. Material for sequencing was naive CD8+ T cells sorted from blood. The sample's cell subset or site label, decoded: CD45RA+CCR7+. These receptors were obtained from a man aged 18 to 35 in good health.

The chain links TRBV9 to TRBJ2-5; tentatively, D is TRBD1 or TRBD2 (5 bases each). The CDR3 is 15 residues long. With 2 bases removed from V and 4 bases from J, the gap between germline ends came to 15 bases. Germline assignment: CDR1 SGDLS and CDR2 YYNGEE. The CDR3 DNA is TGTGCCAGCAGCGTCTCCTGGGGGAGCGCAGAGACCCAGTACTTC. It specifies CASSVSWGSAETQYF. The variable domain in full, with the rest retrieved from reference TRBV9 and TRBJ2-5, is DSGVTQTPKHLITATGQRVTLRCSPRSGDLSVYWYQQSLDQGLQFLIQYYNGEERAKGNILERFSAQQFPDLHSELNLSSLELGDSALYFCASSVSWGSAETQYFGPGTRLLVL.

The rearrangement links TRBV29-1 to TRBJ1-1, with D maybe TRBD1 (5 bases). Trimming took off 7 bases at V and 7 bases at J, with 19 bases between the two ends. This CDR3 has 13 residues. Per germline, CDR1 SQVTM and CDR2 ANQGSEA. CDR3: CSAREGAGVEAFF. DNA for the CDR3: TGCAGCGCACGGGAAGGGGCGGGTGTTGAAGCTTTCTTT.

V and J are TRBV5-6 and TRBJ1-2, with 11 bases lining up with TRBD1. This CDR3 has 17 residues. Germline V gives CDR1 SGHDT, CDR2 YYEEEE. The V gene end was trimmed by 4 bases and the J gene end by 3 bases; junction bases not matched to a gene: 11. CDR3 in DNA: TGTGCCAGCAGCGGCGCCGGGACAGGGGGAGTAGACTATGGCTACACCTTC. Residues: CASSGAGTGGVDYGYTF.

V gene TRBV28 combines with J gene TRBJ1-1; D is perhaps TRBD1 (6 bases). In germline, CDR1 is MDHEN, CDR2 SYDVKM. This CDR3 contains 14 residues. Trimming took off 3 bases at V and 5 bases at J, with 13 bases between the two ends. The CDR3 loop is CASSFRGGSTEAFF. The CDR3 DNA is TGTGCCAGCAGTTTCAGGGGTGGGAGTACTGAAGCTTTCTTT. Full variable domain (remainder filled in from reference TRBV28 and TRBJ1-1): DVKVTQSSRYLVKRTGEKVFLECVQDMDHENMFWYRQDPGLGLRLIYFSYDVKMKEKGDIPEGYSVSREKKERFSLILESASTNQTSMYLCASSFRGGSTEAFFGQGTRLTVV.

This chain links TRBV7-8 with TRBJ1-1; 7 bases align to TRBD1. The CDR3 has 16 residues. V dropped 5 bases and J dropped 4; count of bases not matched to a gene: 13. Germline V lookup: CDR1 SGHVS, CDR2 FQNEAQ. The chain's CDR3 is CASSTRQGRGFTEAFF. The CDR3 coding sequence is TGTGCCAGCAGCACCCGACAGGGAAGGGGGTTCACTGAAGCTTTCTTT.

V usage is TRBV7-9 and J usage is TRBJ2-1; no clear D gene. Trimming took 1 base from V and 8 from J, leaving 12 bases between them. There are 14 residues in the CDR3. Germline CDR1 SEHNR, CDR2 FQNEAQ (reference sequence). Here the CDR3 DNA reads TGTGCCAGCAGCTTAGAGGGTCGGGTGGATGAGCAGTTCTTC. Translated: CASSLEGRVDEQFF.

The rearrangement joins TRBV2 to TRBJ2-2; 7 positions match TRBD1. The junction had 11 bases not matched to a gene; V was cut back by 8 bases and J by 8 bases. Germline CDR1 reads SNHLY; CDR2 reads FYNNEI. This CDR3 comprises 14 residues. DNA for the CDR3: TGTGCCAGCCAACAGGGGCCTCTTATTGGGGAGCTGTTTTTT. Encoded protein: CASQQGPLIGELFF.

The gene calls are TRBV4-3 and TRBJ2-7; tentative D call: TRBD2 (6 bases). CDR3 length: 16 residues. Germline CDR1 and CDR2: LGHNA and YSLEER. V lost 1 base, J lost 2 bases, and 15 bases lay in between. CDR3 sequence: CASSQGRTGGTYEQYF. CDR3 bases: TGCGCCAGCAGCCAAGGAAGGACCGGGGGTACCTACGAGCAGTACTTC.

On this clone itself: The same CDR3 also results from other DNA sequences found in this sample. The rearrangement uses TRBV10-1 and TRBJ1-1, with 7 nucleotides matching TRBD1. CDR1 is WNHNN, CDR2 SYGVQD, per germline (reference sequence). This CDR3 region has 14 residues. J gave up 1 base and V 5 bases, and 4 bases lay outside the gene matches. The CDR3 coding sequence is TGCGCCAGCAGTCGGGACAGCGGGAACACTGAAGCTTTCTTT. This encodes CASSRDSGNTEAFF.

The V gene is TRBV10-3, the J gene TRBJ2-5; no firm D call. The CDR3 length is 16 residues. Germline values: CDR1 ENHRY, CDR2 SYGVKD. V was shortened by 2 bases and J by 4 bases, with 17 bases between the two germline ends. The CDR3 reads CAISEAPTTNVETQYF. Here the CDR3 DNA reads TGTGCCATCAGTGAGGCTCCCACAACCAATGTAGAGACCCAGTACTTC.

Of note for this clone: Distinct nucleotide sequences in the sample also encode this CDR3. V gene TRBV5-6 combines with J gene TRBJ2-7; the D is unclear. The germline CDR1 and CDR2 sequences are SGHDT and YYEEEE. The CDR3 spans 12 residues. With 4 bases removed from V and 3 bases from J, the gap between germline ends came to 8 bases. This CDR3 is CASSLSGYEQYF. CDR3 DNA sequence: TGTGCCAGCAGCCTATCTGGCTACGAGCAGTACTTC.

Of note for this clone: One end of the junction fails to match germline, which may point to a read error. The gene calls are TRBV7-7 and TRBJ2-5; D might be TRBD1 or TRBD2, each matching 5 bases. CDR1 is SSHAT, CDR2 FNYEAQ, per germline (reference sequence). The CDR3 has 15 amino acids. CDR3 nucleotide sequence: TGTGCTAGCAGCCCCGGGACCGTTCACTACGAGACCCAGTACTTC. It yields the protein CASSPGTVHYETQYF.

V usage is TRBV2 and J usage is TRBJ2-1; a possible D gene is TRBD2 (7 bases). This CDR3 is built from 21 residues. Looked up from germline, CDR1 is SNHLY and CDR2 is FYNNEI. V lost 0 bases and J 1 base, leaving 25 bases between the germline ends. This CDR3 is CASSEARPELRGPRSYNEQFF. DNA of the CDR3: TGTGCCAGCAGTGAAGCGCGCCCTGAGTTGCGGGGGCCCCGGTCCTACAATGAGCAGTTCTTC.

The chain is built from TRBV4-1 and TRBJ2-1; the D is unclear. Germline-derived CDR1 and CDR2 are MGHRA and YSYEKL. V was pared by 4 bases and J by 0 bases, with 10 bases between. CDR3 length equals 15 residues. CDR3 sequence: CASSPSNGSYNEQFF. The CDR3 DNA reads TGCGCCAGCAGCCCGAGCAACGGCTCCTACAATGAGCAGTTCTTC.

As concerns this clone: Other nucleotide sequences from this sample produce the same CDR3. The chain uses TRBV10-3 and TRBJ2-7; tentative D call: TRBD2 (5 bases). The CDR3 sequence is 12 residues long. Trimming shortened V by 2 bases and J by 4 bases, and 6 bases separated the two germline ends. Germline lookup yields CDR1 ENHRY and CDR2 SYGVKD. The CDR3 DNA is TGTGCCATCAGTGAGCCGGGGTACGAGCAGTACTTC. It encodes CAISEPGYEQYF.